One sample yielded the 26 T cell receptor beta chains listed below, sequenced in a study of early T cells in non-severe SARS-CoV-2 infection. TCRdb called the 5' RACE reads again in MiXCR, with one record for every CDR3 protein. The table lists roughly 80,000 distinct CDR3 sequences, over 12% of them singletons. The sample taken for sequencing was whole blood. The receptors come from an adult who was a healthcare worker with PCR-confirmed SARS-CoV-2 infection or an uninfected control (not recorded which).

This clonotype was observed at least ten times. J is TRBJ1-1 and V is TRBV11-2; the D is unclear. Deletions cut 3 bases from V and 4 bases from J, with 9 bases between. The CDR3 totals 13 residues. The germline V gene encodes CDR1 SGHAT and CDR2 FQNNGV. CDR3 DNA sequence: TGTGCCAGCAGCTTCGGAAGCTCCACTGAAGCTTTCTTT. As protein: CASSFGSSTEAFF. The complete variable domain, with remaining parts taken from reference TRBV11-2 and TRBJ1-1, reads EAGVAQSPRYKIIEKRQSVAFWCNPISGHATLYWYQQILGQGPKLLIQFQNNGVVDDSQLPKDRFSAERLKGVDSTLKIQPAKLEDSAVYLCASSFGSSTEAFFGQGTRLTVV.

This clonotype was counted many times. The genes are TRBV13 and TRBJ2-1; no definite D call. The CDR3 runs to 14 residues. CDR1 is PRHDT, CDR2 FYEKMQ, per germline (reference sequence). The V end was cut by 2 bases, the J end by 7 bases, with 12 bases between. The chain's CDR3 is CASSLTSEWNEQFF. The DNA for the CDR3 is TGTGCCAGCAGCTTAACCTCAGAATGGAATGAGCAGTTCTTC.

This clonotype has only a few counts. One junction end does not reproduce the germline sequence, and a read error may be involved. The chain employs TRBV12-3 or TRBV12-4 and TRBJ1-4; D possibly corresponds to TRBD1 (5 bases). This CDR3 region has 14 residues. For the CDR3, the DNA is TGTGCAAGCAGTTTGGGGCCAGTGAGTGAAAAACTGTTTTTT. It encodes CASSLGPVSEKLFF.

The table lists this clonotype with a few counts. The chain joins TRBV6-1 to TRBJ2-3; 8 positions agree with TRBD2. The CDR3 sequence is 16 residues long. J lost 2 bases, V lost 4 bases, and 8 bases had no gene match. The germline V gene has CDR1 MNHNS and CDR2 SASEGT. The CDR3 sequence is CASSGIGGANTDTQYF. The CDR3 region has the DNA TGTGCCAGCAGTGGTATCGGGGGGGCGAACACAGATACGCAGTATTTT.

This rearrangement joins TRBV7-9 to TRBJ2-3, with D perhaps being TRBD1 or TRBD2 (5 bases each). The CDR3 runs to 13 residues. The V end was cut by 5 bases, the J end by 8 bases, with 14 bases between. Germline CDR1 and CDR2: SEHNR and FQNEAQ (reference sequence). Here the CDR3 DNA reads TGTGCCAGCAGCCCGCCCGAAGGGACTACGCAGTATTTT. Residues: CASSPPEGTTQYF.

Only a few counts were recorded for this clonotype. The V call is TRBV11-2, the J call TRBJ2-7; D is perhaps TRBD1 or TRBD2 (5 bases each). Germline V gene data show CDR1 as SGHAT and CDR2 as FQNNGV. The CDR3 runs 12 residues. Between the trimmed V and J ends, which lost 6 bases and 7 bases, there was a span of 13 bases. CDR3 residues: CASSLGAREQYF. The CDR3 DNA reads TGTGCCAGCAGTCTCGGGGCGCGGGAGCAGTACTTC.

In this sample, this clonotype turned up many times. The chain is built from TRBV30 and TRBJ2-3, with a tentative D call TRBD1 (6 bases). Germline V lookup: CDR1 GTSNPN, CDR2 SVGIG (reference sequence). There are 12 residues in the CDR3. Trimming removed 0 bases at V and 13 bases at J, with 14 bases between. CDR3 in DNA: TGTGCCTGGAGTGTGAAAAGGACAGTCAAGTATTTT. Amino acids: CAWSVKRTVKYF. Together with reference TRBV30 and TRBJ2-3, the CDR3 gives the full variable domain: SQTIHQWPATLVQPVGSPLSLECTVEGTSNPNLYWYRQAAGRGLQLLFYSVGIGQISSEVPQNLSASRPQDRQFILSSKKLLLSDSGFYLCAWSVKRTVKYFGPGTRLTVL.

This clonotype has at least ten counts. CDR3 region: CSARTRIVRDFNEQFF. The CDR3 coding sequence is TGCAGTGCTAGGACCAGAATAGTGAGGGACTTCAATGAGCAGTTCTTC. The rearrangement joins TRBV20-1 to TRBJ2-1; D is perhaps TRBD2 (6 bases). The CDR3 is made up of 16 amino acids. The V end was cut by 3 bases, the J end by 6 bases, with 21 bases between. CDR1 and CDR2 from the germline V gene are DFQATT and SNEGSKA (reference sequence).

Many counts were recorded for this clonotype. V is TRBV6-1 and J is TRBJ1-1; no firm D call. CDR1 MNHNS and CDR2 SASEGT come from the germline V gene. The CDR3 runs to 13 residues. With 8 bases removed from V and 0 bases from J, the gap between germline ends came to 10 bases. CDR3 protein: CASRREVNTEAFF. The CDR3 DNA is TGTGCCAGCCGCCGTGAGGTGAACACTGAAGCTTTCTTT.

The V call is TRBV5-1, the J call TRBJ2-3, with TRBD2 matching over 7 bases. The germline CDR1 and CDR2 sequences are SGHRS and YFSETQ. V shed 6 bases, J shed 2 bases, and the junction held 9 bases outside the gene matches. The CDR3 length is 15 residues. DNA for the CDR3: TGCGCCAGCACCCTCGGGACTATTTTCACAGATACGCAGTATTTT. Protein sequence: CASTLGTIFTDTQYF.

This clonotype was found a few times. The chain carries TRBV7-3 and TRBJ2-7; no clear D. V was cut by 3 bases and J by 5 bases, with 14 bases left in between. This CDR3 contains 14 residues. Germline assignment: CDR1 SGHTA and CDR2 FQGTGA. The CDR3 here is CASSLYPMLDEQYF. DNA for the CDR3: TGTGCCAGCAGCTTGTATCCAATGTTGGACGAGCAGTACTTC. Full variable domain (outside the CDR3, taken from reference TRBV7-3 and TRBJ2-7): GAGVSQTPSNKVTEKGKYVELRCDPISGHTALYWYRQSLGQGPEFLIYFQGTGAADDSGLPNDRFFAVRPEGSVSTLKIQRTERGDSAVYLCASSLYPMLDEQYFGPGTRLTVT.

There are many counts of this clonotype. CDR3 protein: CASRLALEYLRLAGVWETQYF. CDR3 in DNA: TGTGCAAGTCGCTTAGCGCTGGAGTACCTCCGGCTAGCGGGAGTCTGGGAGACCCAGTACTTC. The V and J genes are TRBV12-2 and TRBJ2-5; the D call TRBD2 from the table was never checked on the DNA. TRBV12-2 is recorded as a pseudogene. CDR3 length: 21 residues.

This chain links TRBV9 with TRBJ2-5; 13 bases agree with TRBD2. Germline CDR1 reads SGDLS; CDR2 reads YYNGEE. This CDR3 has 17 residues. V shed 4 bases and J 0 bases; nucleotides not matched to a gene: 6. CDR3 residues: CASSPGTSGAYQETQYF. The CDR3 bases are TGTGCCAGCAGCCCCGGGACTAGCGGGGCCTACCAAGAGACCCAGTACTTC.

At least ten counts were recorded for this clonotype. The J gene is TRBJ1-5, the V gene TRBV11-2; D remains ambiguous. CDR1 is SGHAT, CDR2 FQNNGV, per germline. V dropped 5 bases and J dropped 4 bases, with 6 bases sitting between them. The CDR3 runs 12 residues. CDR3 sequence reads: CASSRPNQPQHF. As DNA, the CDR3 is TGTGCCAGCAGCCGCCCAAATCAGCCCCAGCATTTT.

This clonotype was detected a few times. The rearrangement links TRBV20-1 to TRBJ2-7; D not resolved. Trimming shortened V by 3 bases and J by 0 bases, and 3 bases separated the two germline ends. The germline V gene encodes CDR1 DFQATT and CDR2 SNEGSKA (reference sequence). This CDR3 is built from 11 residues. The CDR3 loop reads CSASDSYEQYF. CDR3 sequence (DNA): TGCAGTGCTAGTGACTCCTACGAGCAGTACTTC.

Here the CDR3 DNA reads TGCGCCAGCAGTTGGACGGTCTCCTACGAGCAGTACTTC. Encoded protein: CASSWTVSYEQYF. V usage is TRBV5-1 and J usage is TRBJ2-7; D is unresolved. Germline V gene lookup returns CDR1 SGHRS and CDR2 YFSETQ. V was clipped by 5 bases and J by 0 bases, with 9 bases between them. This CDR3 region has 13 residues.

The chain has TRBV9 and TRBJ2-2, with D perhaps matching TRBD2 (5 bases). Per the germline V gene, CDR1 is SGDLS and CDR2 is YYNGEE. This CDR3 has 13 residues. V was shortened by 7 bases and J by 4 bases, with 11 bases between the two germline ends. Written as DNA, the CDR3 is TGTGCCAGCGGACTGGCGGGCACCGGGGAGCTGTTTTTT. It translates to CASGLAGTGELFF.

The chain recombines TRBV28 with TRBJ1-2; 8 bases match TRBD1. The junction had 7 bases not matched to a gene; V was cut back by 4 bases and J by 9 bases. This CDR3 region has 13 residues. Germline V CDR1 and CDR2: MDHEN, SYDVKM. CDR3 sequence (DNA): TGTGCCAGCAGTTCTCGATTCAGGGGGCGCTACACCTTC. Its protein product is CASSSRFRGRYTF.

The chain is built from TRBV7-3 and TRBJ2-5; D gene unclear. The CDR3 consists of 11 residues. Trimming took off 2 bases at V and 7 bases at J, with 5 bases between the two ends. CDR1 is SGHTA, CDR2 FQGTGA, per germline. CDR3: CASSLGVTQYF. CDR3 sequence (DNA): TGTGCCAGCAGCTTAGGCGTGACCCAGTACTTC. Using reference TRBV7-3 and TRBJ2-5 for the parts outside the CDR3, the full variable domain is GAGVSQTPSNKVTEKGKYVELRCDPISGHTALYWYRQSLGQGPEFLIYFQGTGAADDSGLPNDRFFAVRPEGSVSTLKIQRTERGDSAVYLCASSLGVTQYFGPGTRLLVL.

In its sample, this clonotype was seen a few times. The genes are TRBV5-6 and TRBJ2-2; TRBD1 is a possible D gene (6 bases). Trimming took 1 base from V and 1 from J, leaving 8 bases between them. Germline loops: CDR1 SGHDT, CDR2 YYEEEE. The CDR3 loop spans 15 amino acids. In DNA, the CDR3 is TGTGCCAGCAGCTTGATGACAGGGAACACCGGGGAGCTGTTTTTT. Encoded protein: CASSLMTGNTGELFF.

This clonotype appeared a few times. The gene calls are TRBV7-8 and TRBJ2-5; TRBD2 agrees at 10 bases. After removal of 2 bases from V and 3 bases from J, the junction contained 15 bases not matched to a gene. The CDR3 has 19 residues. In germline, CDR1 is SGHVS, CDR2 FQNEAQ. The CDR3 reads CASSLRLSFGTSVKETQYF. The CDR3 region has the DNA TGTGCCAGCAGCTTAAGACTCTCATTTGGGACTAGCGTAAAAGAGACCCAGTACTTC.

This clonotype has at least ten counts. The CDR3 nucleotides are TGTGCCAGCAGCGCGGACAGGGGGGGTGGAACTGAAGCTTTCTTT. Its protein is CASSADRGGGTEAFF. The chain carries TRBV21-1 and TRBJ1-1; TRBD1, as called in the table, went unchecked against the DNA. TRBV21-1 is assigned pseudogene status. The CDR3 runs to 15 residues.

CDR3 sequence: CASRSLDGGVNNEQFF. CDR3 in DNA: TGTGCCAGCAGATCCCTCGACGGGGGGGTTAACAATGAGCAGTTCTTC. J is TRBJ2-1 and V is TRBV12-3 or TRBV12-4; 8 positions agree with TRBD2. The CDR3 covers 16 residues. V shed 6 bases and J 5 bases; nucleotides not matched to a gene: 12.

This sequence joins TRBV3-1 and TRBJ2-2; D gene ambiguous. The CDR3 consists of 14 residues. Trimming took off 1 base at V and 7 bases at J, with 10 bases between the two ends. Germline V gives CDR1 LGHDT, CDR2 YNNKEL (reference sequence). The CDR3 protein is CASSQGAGGGELFF. CDR3 nucleotide sequence: TGTGCCAGCAGCCAAGGGGCCGGTGGCGGGGAGCTGTTTTTT.

This clonotype showed up just a few times. The V call is TRBV11-2, the J call TRBJ2-7; TRBD2 matches 10 bases. This CDR3 is built from 14 residues. V was pared by 8 bases and J by 2 bases, with 6 bases of the junction left unmatched. Germline V gene sequence: CDR1 SGHAT, CDR2 FQNNGV. This CDR3 reads CASEEGLAPYEQYF. CDR3 coding DNA: TGTGCCAGCGAAGAGGGACTAGCGCCCTACGAGCAGTACTTC.

This clonotype came up a few times. This chain connects TRBV29-1 to TRBJ2-1; 7 bases line up with TRBD1. V gave up 3 bases and J gave up 10 bases; unmatched junction bases: 0. The germline V gene encodes CDR1 SQVTM and CDR2 ANQGSEA. The CDR3 length is 10 residues. DNA of the CDR3: TGCAGCGTTGAGGGACAGGAGCAGTTCTTC. It specifies CSVEGQEQFF.